A selection of T cell receptor beta chains follows, all from one sample in a study of CD8+ T cells in alopecia areata. The table came from immunoSEQ multiplex PCR; TCRdb's copy has only in-frame clones and leaves some out. This repertoire shows 200,000 to 250,000 clones, around three fifths found once; its top ten account for around 3.9%. The sample consisted of CD4+ T cells sorted from blood, taken at week 4, from a patient treated with tofacitinib. These receptors came from a human donor with alopecia areata. Both conserved end residues are part of each CDR3. The D gene is left open where the match is weak. For some rows the clone size is stated as once, few or many, or as a class when expanded; others skip it.

d_call	clone_size	v_call	j_call	cdr3_length	cdr3_aa	cdr3_nt
.	.	TRBV5-1	TRBJ2-5	13	CASSQGSQETQYF	TGCGCCAGCAGTCAGGGCTCCCAAGAGACCCAGTACTTC
.	few	TRBV29-1	TRBJ2-5	15	CSVENRDRGGETQYF	TGCAGCGTTGAAAATCGCGACAGGGGAGGGGAGACCCAGTACTTC
.	.	TRBV30	TRBJ2-3	14	CAWSFGVRTDTQYF	TGTGCCTGGAGTTTCGGGGTGCGCACAGATACGCAGTATTTT
.	once	TRBV7-2	TRBJ2-5	14	CASSWGGPQETQYF	TGTGCCAGCAGCTGGGGGGGGCCCCAAGAGACCCAGTACTTC
TRBD2	few	TRBV7-9	TRBJ2-7	15	CASSPGTSVAYEQYF	TGTGCCAGCAGCCCCGGGACTAGCGTTGCCTACGAGCAGTACTTC
.	.	TRBV7-9	TRBJ1-1	12	CASSRGTTEAFF	TGTGCCAGCAGCAGGGGAACCACTGAAGCTTTCTTT
TRBD1	.	TRBV19	TRBJ1-6	14	CASSSRDRASPLHF	TGTGCCAGTAGTTCCCGGGACAGGGCTTCACCCCTCCACTTT
.	.	TRBV6-5	TRBJ2-7	15	CASSYGVGNSGEQYF	TGTGCCAGCAGCTACGGGGTGGGCAATAGTGGCGAGCAGTACTTC
.	.	TRBV5-4	TRBJ2-3	12	CASGVKLGEQYF	TGTGCCAGCGGGGTTAAGCTGGGAGAGCAGTATTTT
.	.	TRBV5-1	TRBJ1-1	16	CASSLGTVPMNTEAFF	TGCGCCAGCAGCTTGGGGACAGTCCCGATGAACACTGAAGCTTTCTTT
.	.	TRBV27	TRBJ1-6	13	CASSNSRVSPLHF	TGTGCCAGCAGTAATTCTAGGGTATCACCCCTCCACTTT
.	.	TRBV4-1	TRBJ1-5	15	CASSQVVVGNQPQHF	TGCGCCAGCAGCCAAGTGGTGGTGGGCAATCAGCCCCAGCATTTT
TRBD2	.	TRBV5-4	TRBJ2-3	16	CASSTELAGGRHTQYF	TGTGCCAGCAGTACCGAGCTGGCGGGGGGACGGCATACGCAGTATTTT
.	few	TRBV19	TRBJ1-2	14	CASSPGTTNYGYTF	TGTGCCAGTAGTCCTGGGACAACTAACTATGGCTACACCTTC
.	.	TRBV19	TRBJ2-3	13	CASASFQADTQYF	TGTGCCAGTGCCTCCTTCCAAGCGGATACGCAGTATTTT
TRBD1	.	TRBV18	TRBJ2-7	13	CASSPGTGREQYF	TGTGCCAGCTCACCTGGGACAGGGCGCGAGCAGTACTTC
.	.	TRBV29-1	TRBJ1-1	12	CSVGHGNTEAFF	TGCAGCGTGGGACACGGGAACACTGAAGCTTTCTTT
.	.	TRBV30	TRBJ2-3	12	CAWSWRGDTQYF	TGTGCCTGGAGTTGGCGGGGAGATACGCAGTATTTT
.	.	TRBV7-9	TRBJ1-1	12	CASSLAGTEAFF	TGTGCCAGCAGCTTAGCGGGCACTGAAGCTTTCTTT
.	once	TRBV14	TRBJ2-5	15	CASSEGVQDQETQYF	TGTGCCAGCAGCGAAGGGGTACAGGACCAAGAGACCCAGTACTTC
.	.	TRBV6-5	TRBJ2-6	16	CASSYGSLSGANVLTF	TGTGCCAGCAGTTACGGCAGCCTCTCTGGGGCCAACGTCCTGACTTTC
TRBD2	.	TRBV5-1	TRBJ2-3	15	CASSLYGGASDTQYF	TGCGCCAGCAGCTTGTACGGGGGGGCGTCTGATACGCAGTATTTT
.	.	TRBV5-1	TRBJ2-5	16	CASSLESGTRVGTQYF	TGCGCCAGCAGCCTGGAGAGCGGAACGAGAGTCGGGACCCAGTACTTC
.	.	TRBV29-1	TRBJ1-2	11	CSVDPGSGYTF	TGCAGCGTTGATCCCGGCTCCGGCTACACCTTC
.	.	TRBV7-2	TRBJ2-1	13	CATNRAGGNEQFF	TGTGCCACAAACCGGGCAGGGGGGAATGAGCAGTTCTTC
.	.	TRBV4-2	TRBJ2-1	14	CASRPQGQSNEQFF	TGTGCCAGCAGACCGCAGGGGCAATCGAATGAGCAGTTCTTC
.	few	TRBV29-1	TRBJ1-1	13	CSVAGRMNTEAFF	TGCAGCGTAGCGGGGCGCATGAACACTGAAGCTTTCTTT
.	.	TRBV27	TRBJ1-2	13	CASSLQANYGYTF	TGTGCCAGCAGTCTCCAGGCTAACTATGGCTACACCTTC
.	.	TRBV30	TRBJ1-5	13	CAWSQPGDQPQHF	TGTGCCTGGAGCCAGCCCGGCGATCAGCCCCAGCATTTT
TRBD2	.	TRBV7-2	TRBJ2-5	14	CASSLAGGGKTQYF	TGTGCCAGCAGCCTAGCGGGGGGCGGGAAGACCCAGTACTTC
.	once	TRBV7-2	TRBJ2-7	12	CASSLDRREQYF	TGTGCCAGCAGCTTAGATCGGCGCGAGCAGTACTTC
.	.	TRBV2	TRBJ2-2	14	CASKGRMNTGELFF	TGTGCCAGCAAGGGCAGGATGAACACCGGGGAGCTGTTTTTT
.	.	TRBV28	TRBJ1-6	14	CASSSTGSGSPLHF	TGTGCCAGCAGTAGTACAGGATCGGGCTCACCCCTCCACTTT
TRBD2	once	TRBV11-3	TRBJ2-3	16	CASSFGGGAEADTQYF	TGTGCCAGCAGCTTCGGCGGGGGGGCCGAGGCAGATACGCAGTATTTT
TRBD2	once	TRBV5-4	TRBJ2-7	16	CASSLGLAGRTSEQYF	TGTGCCAGCAGCTTGGGACTAGCGGGGCGCACCAGCGAGCAGTACTTC
.	.	TRBV2	TRBJ1-5	13	CASSGQGNQPQHF	TGTGCCAGCAGTGGACAAGGGAATCAGCCCCAGCATTTT
.	few	TRBV7-9	TRBJ1-2	14	CASSLVTSNYGYTF	TGTGCCAGCAGCTTAGTAACAAGTAACTATGGCTACACCTTC
.	few	TRBV11-2	TRBJ2-7	14	CASSFSGSSYEQYF	TGTGCCAGCAGCTTCTCCGGCAGCTCCTACGAGCAGTACTTC
.	few	TRBV18	TRBJ1-1	15	CASSPRAQANTEAFF	TGTGCCAGCTCACCAAGGGCGCAGGCGAACACTGAAGCTTTCTTT
.	.	TRBV11-2	TRBJ1-2	17	CASSLRPSGGAAYGYTF	TGTGCCAGCAGCTTACGCCCCTCTGGGGGGGCGGCGTATGGCTACACCTTC
TRBD1	.	TRBV6-5	TRBJ1-2	15	CASSYSPQGGYGYTF	TGTGCCAGCAGTTACTCGCCCCAGGGGGGCTATGGCTACACCTTC
.	.	TRBV7-2	TRBJ1-6	16	CASSLAELGGGSPLHF	TGTGCCAGCAGCTTAGCGGAACTCGGAGGTGGGTCACCCCTCCACTTT
.	.	TRBV2	TRBJ1-2	11	CAIGQSYGYTF	TGTGCCATCGGACAGAGCTATGGCTACACCTTC
.	.	TRBV10-2	TRBJ2-1	15	CASSERGRSYNEQFF	TGCGCCAGCAGTGAGCGGGGGCGCTCCTACAATGAGCAGTTCTTC
TRBD1	.	TRBV29-1	TRBJ1-2	15	CSVEGAYTGGRGYTF	TGCAGCGTTGAAGGGGCGTATACAGGGGGCCGAGGCTACACCTTC
TRBD2	.	TRBV25-1	TRBJ2-5	18	CASSEWTSGGIGREAQYF	TGTGCCAGCAGTGAATGGACTAGCGGGGGGATCGGGCGGGAGGCCCAGTACTTC
.	.	TRBV29-1	TRBJ1-2	12	CSAPTSNYGYTF	TGCAGCGCTCCTACCTCTAACTATGGCTACACCTTC
TRBD2	.	TRBV7-2	TRBJ2-7	15	CASSSAAGSLYEQYF	TGTGCCAGCAGCTCCGCAGCGGGGTCTTTGTACGAGCAGTACTTC
TRBD1	few	TRBV6-5	TRBJ1-1	16	CASSYGTAEMNTEAFF	TGTGCCAGCAGTTACGGGACAGCCGAGATGAACACTGAAGCTTTCTTT
.	few	TRBV29-1	TRBJ2-2	11	CSVQDTGELFF	TGCAGCGTCCAGGACACCGGGGAGCTGTTTTTT
.	.	TRBV6-5	TRBJ2-6	15	CASSQQGTGANVLTF	TGTGCCAGCAGCCAACAGGGCACCGGGGCCAACGTCCTGACTTTC
.	.	TRBV19	TRBJ2-4	14	CASTMGQGGGIQYF	TGTGCCAGTACCATGGGGCAGGGAGGCGGCATTCAGTACTTC
.	.	TRBV7-9	TRBJ1-1	16	CASSPAPGDGGTEAFF	TGTGCCAGCAGCCCCGCCCCGGGGGATGGGGGCACTGAAGCTTTCTTT
TRBD1	few	TRBV5-6	TRBJ2-3	16	CASSLGRGQGTDTQYF	TGTGCCAGCAGCTTGGGACGGGGACAGGGCACAGATACGCAGTATTTT